Reported below is one T cell receptor (beta chain). As yet, its antigen is unknown. This sample stems from a study of T cells in tumors after PD-1 blockade. As for the study in general: Patients had no prior checkpoint blockade, systemic immunosuppressants, or anti-cancer therapy within 4 weeks. Some patients also took daily vismodegib 150 mg during anti-PD-1 treatment.

The CDR3 spans 21 residues. V was clipped by 0 bases and J by 8 bases, with 30 bases between them. Template: tumor biopsy or peripheral blood genomic DNA, 616-6,004 ng per sample. Generated by immunoSEQ multiplex PCR, the TCRdb table keeps only in-frame clones and is missing some. Of roughly 33,000 clones listed, over 75% are singletons. General observations from the study: Blood contained about 40% of the tumor's TCR clonotypes.

The gene calls are TRBV5-3 and TRBJ1-6; the D gene is possibly TRBD1 (6 bases). TRBV5-3 is marked as an open reading frame, function uncertain. The sequencing here drew on PBMCs, taken before anti-PD-1 treatment. This clonotype was sampled from a human donor with basal cell carcinoma. The CDR3 nucleotides are TGTGCCAGAAGCTTGGGTCGCAGGGGCCCAACCTTCATACACCACCATTCACCCCTCCACTTT. It encodes CARSLGRRGPTFIHHHSPLHF.